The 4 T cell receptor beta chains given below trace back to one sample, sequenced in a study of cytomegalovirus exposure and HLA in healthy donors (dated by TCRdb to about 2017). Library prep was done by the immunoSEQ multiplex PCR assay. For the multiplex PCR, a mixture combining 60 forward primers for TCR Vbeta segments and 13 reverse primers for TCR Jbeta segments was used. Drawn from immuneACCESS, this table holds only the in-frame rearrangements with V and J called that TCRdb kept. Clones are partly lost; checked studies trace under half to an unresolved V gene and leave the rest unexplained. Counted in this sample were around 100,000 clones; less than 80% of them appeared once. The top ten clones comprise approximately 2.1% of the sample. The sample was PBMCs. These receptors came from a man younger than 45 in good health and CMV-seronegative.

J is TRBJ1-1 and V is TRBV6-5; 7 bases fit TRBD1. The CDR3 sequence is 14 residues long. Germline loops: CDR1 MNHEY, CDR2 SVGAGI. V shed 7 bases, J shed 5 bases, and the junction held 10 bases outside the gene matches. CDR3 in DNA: TGTGCCAGCATCCCAGGGGGTGAGAGGACTGAAGCTTTCTTT. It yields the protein CASIPGGERTEAFF.

CDR3: CASSEGTSGSHGELFF. CDR3 in DNA: TGTGCCAGCAGCGAGGGGACTAGCGGGAGCCACGGGGAGCTGTTTTTT. The V gene is TRBV6-6, the J gene TRBJ2-2, with TRBD2 identical over 14 bases. The CDR3 is 16 amino acids. The junction had 7 bases not matched to a gene; V was cut back by 6 bases and J by 7 bases. Germline lookup yields CDR1 MNHNY and CDR2 SVGAGI (reference sequence).

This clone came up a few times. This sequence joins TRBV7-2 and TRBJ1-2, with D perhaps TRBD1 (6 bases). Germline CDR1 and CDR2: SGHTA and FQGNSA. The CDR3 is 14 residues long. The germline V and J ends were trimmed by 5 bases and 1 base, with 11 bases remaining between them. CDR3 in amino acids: CASSPDSLNYGYTF. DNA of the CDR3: TGTGCCAGCAGCCCGGACAGTCTTAACTATGGCTACACCTTC.

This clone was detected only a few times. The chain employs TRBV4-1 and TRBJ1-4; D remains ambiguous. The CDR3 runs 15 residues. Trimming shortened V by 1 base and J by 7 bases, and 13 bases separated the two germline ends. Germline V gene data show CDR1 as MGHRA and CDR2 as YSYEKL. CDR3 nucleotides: TGCGCCAGCAGCCAAGTCGAGGGAGGGAGTGAAAAACTGTTTTTT. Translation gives CASSQVEGGSEKLFF.